This TCR beta chain comes out of a study of blood T cell repertoires in COVID-19. The CDR3 is made up of 16 amino acids. V trimming: 5 bases; J trimming: 8 bases; junction bases outside the gene matches: 12. CDR1 and CDR2 (germline): LNHDA, SQIVND (reference sequence). This clone was counted a single time. The method was immunoSEQ multiplex PCR; TCRdb's version includes in-frame clones alone and lacks a portion of them. The table lists about 63,000 clones, approximately 78% of them singletons. Material for sequencing was PBMCs or T cells enriched from blood (not recorded which). This chain joins TRBV19 and TRBJ1-6; 7 bases align to TRBD1. This receptor was taken from a woman aged 40 to 50 with acute COVID-19. The CDR3 sequence is CASSLGTVLGYSPLHF. As DNA, the CDR3 is TGTGCCAGTAGTTTGGGGACAGTTCTAGGATATTCACCCCTCCACTTT.